This T cell receptor (beta chain) was identified during a study of blood T cells in healthy people across ages. Study overall: Template switching picked up about one barcoded beta molecule for each two T cells. The study's findings and limits: It was not possible, with unsorted PBMCs, to conclusively compare naive and antigen-experienced cells.

CDR1 LGHNA and CDR2 YNFKEQ come from the germline V gene. The V end was cut by 1 base, the J end by 6 bases, with 10 bases between. This CDR3 has 15 amino acids. Sample-barcoded 5' priming and a J-beta primer mix drove a second PCR of roughly 7 to 11 cycles. The yield of each sample was at least 2.5 million CDR3-containing paired-end reads. Each CDR3 protein gets one entry after TCRdb re-called the 5' RACE reads with MiXCR. This table has just under 750,000 distinct CDR3 sequences, 22% appearing once. Points on this clonotype: Its antigen is not known.

Per-sample PBMC isolation yielded at least 7 million cells. This TCR came from a man in his 70s in good health. Sequences were obtained from blood. The chain has TRBV4-2 and TRBJ1-6, with a possible D match to TRBD1 (5 bases). CDR3 bases: TGTGCCAGCAGCCAAGTTGGGGACCTTAATTCACCCCTCCACTTT. Protein: CASSQVGDLNSPLHF.